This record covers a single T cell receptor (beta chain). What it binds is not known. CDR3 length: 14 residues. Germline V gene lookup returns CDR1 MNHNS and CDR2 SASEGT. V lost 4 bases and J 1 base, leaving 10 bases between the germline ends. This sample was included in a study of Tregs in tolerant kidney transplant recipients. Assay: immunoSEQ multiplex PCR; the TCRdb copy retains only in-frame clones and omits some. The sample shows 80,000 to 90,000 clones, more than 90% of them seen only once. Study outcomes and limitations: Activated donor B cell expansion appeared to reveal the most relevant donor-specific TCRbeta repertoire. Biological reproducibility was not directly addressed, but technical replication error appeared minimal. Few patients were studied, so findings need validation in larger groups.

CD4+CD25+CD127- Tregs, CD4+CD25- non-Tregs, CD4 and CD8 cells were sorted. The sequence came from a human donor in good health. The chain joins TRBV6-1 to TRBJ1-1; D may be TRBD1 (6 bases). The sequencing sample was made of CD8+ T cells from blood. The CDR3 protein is CASSVLQGNTEAFF. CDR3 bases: TGTGCCAGCAGTGTATTACAGGGGAACACTGAAGCTTTCTTT.